One and the same sample provided the 13 T cell receptor beta chains below, sequenced in a study of blood T cell repertoires in COVID-19. The method was immunoSEQ multiplex PCR; TCRdb's version includes in-frame clones alone and lacks a portion of them. The table has more than 350,000 clones, roughly 88% seen once. Sample: PBMCs or T cells enriched from blood (not recorded which). The receptors derive from a young woman who had been exposed to COVID-19.

The CDR3 is CASSPTWTGLAYEQYF. The CDR3 nucleotides are TGTGCCAGCAGTCCAACGTGGACAGGTCTCGCCTACGAGCAGTACTTC. The rearrangement uses TRBV27 and TRBJ2-7; 7 positions agree with TRBD1. The CDR3 is 16 amino acids. Unmatched junction bases numbered 12, after V lost 5 bases and J lost 2 bases. Germline CDR1 is MNHEY and CDR2 is SMNVEV (reference sequence).

The genes are TRBV9 and TRBJ2-3; 13 bases agree with TRBD2. The CDR3 consists of 15 residues. Germline trimming cut 0 bases from V and 8 bases from J; bases unmatched to any gene: 3. Germline V gene sequence: CDR1 SGDLS, CDR2 YYNGEE. This CDR3 reads CASSVAGLAGTTQYF. The CDR3 coding sequence is TGTGCCAGCAGCGTAGCGGGACTAGCGGGAACTACGCAGTATTTT. Drawing the rest from reference TRBV9 and TRBJ2-3, the complete variable domain is DSGVTQTPKHLITATGQRVTLRCSPRSGDLSVYWYQQSLDQGLQFLIQYYNGEERAKGNILERFSAQQFPDLHSELNLSSLELGDSALYFCASSVAGLAGTTQYFGPGTRLTVL.

The chain combines TRBV3-1 (or the pseudogene TRBV3-2) with TRBJ1-2; possibly TRBD1 for D (5 bases). V shed 1 base and J shed 4 bases, with 13 bases lying between them. CDR3 length equals 15 residues. Germline assignment: CDR1 LGHDT and CDR2 YNNKEL (reference sequence). The CDR3 here is CASSQGDSFPYGYTF. The CDR3 region has the DNA TGTGCCAGCAGCCAAGGAGACAGTTTTCCCTATGGCTACACCTTC.

The chain combines TRBV6-5 with TRBJ2-6, with D perhaps TRBD1 (5 bases). CDR1 is MNHEY, CDR2 SVGAGI, per germline. The CDR3 has 14 residues. V lost 8 bases to trimming and J lost 2 bases, with 10 bases between them. CDR3 nucleotide sequence: TGTGCCAGCGGCAGGGCTACTGGGGCCAACGTCCTGACTTTC. This codes for CASGRATGANVLTF.

The chain links TRBV2 to TRBJ2-1; D is undetermined. V was trimmed by 6 bases and J by 6 bases, leaving 9 bases between them. The germline V gene encodes CDR1 SNHLY and CDR2 FYNNEI. The CDR3 runs to 12 residues. The CDR3 is CASRTYPNEQFF. CDR3 DNA: TGTGCCAGCAGAACCTACCCCAATGAGCAGTTCTTC.

The chain combines TRBV28 with TRBJ2-2; a weak D match, TRBD2 (7 bases). The CDR3 length is 16 residues. V lost 6 bases to trimming and J lost 6 bases, with 20 bases between them. CDR1 is MDHEN and CDR2 is SYDVKM in the germline V gene. Written as DNA, the CDR3 is TGTGCCAGCAGACTCCCAATGGGGGGGCGCGCCGGGGAGCTGTTTTTT. Its translation is CASRLPMGGRAGELFF.

V gene TRBV28 combines with J gene TRBJ1-3; D might be TRBD1 (5 bases). This CDR3 comprises 14 residues. Deletions cut 6 bases from V and 4 bases from J, with 13 bases between. Germline V gives CDR1 MDHEN, CDR2 SYDVKM. The CDR3 DNA sequence: TGTGCCAGCAGCGCGACAGCCGTGGGAAACACCATATATTTT. It is translated as CASSATAVGNTIYF.

This chain joins TRBV6-2 or TRBV6-3 and TRBJ1-1, with 9 bases aligning to TRBD1. Per the germline V gene, CDR1 is MNHEY and CDR2 is SVGEGT. The CDR3 covers 18 residues. The trim removed 2 bases at V and 3 bases at J, leaving 13 bases unmatched. The CDR3 here is CASSYPPTGGLFDTEAFF. CDR3 nucleotides: TGTGCCAGCAGTTACCCCCCGACAGGGGGTTTGTTTGACACTGAAGCTTTCTTT.

The CDR3 nucleotides read TGCGCCAGCAGCCAAGGTTCGGGGGACACCGGGGAGCTGTTTTTT. Translation gives CASSQGSGDTGELFF. The chain joins TRBV4-3 to TRBJ2-2; D is possibly TRBD2 (6 bases). The CDR3 totals 15 residues. The V gene lost 1 base and the J gene lost 3 bases, with 9 bases spanning the gap. From germline, CDR1 is LGHNA and CDR2 YSLEER.

The V gene is TRBV5-6, the J gene TRBJ1-3, with 8 nucleotides matching TRBD1. This CDR3 is built from 15 residues. Germline lookup yields CDR1 SGHDT and CDR2 YYEEEE. Losses at the gene ends were 4 bases for V and 4 bases for J; bases not matched to a gene: 7. CDR3 nucleotide sequence: TGTGCCAGCAGCCAGAGGACAGGGCGGGGAAACACCATATATTTT. This encodes CASSQRTGRGNTIYF.

The V and J genes are TRBV15 and TRBJ2-5; 10 bases are a match to TRBD2. Germline values: CDR1 LNHNV, CDR2 YYDKDF (reference sequence). The CDR3 has 17 residues. Trimming removed 0 bases from V and 7 bases from J; junction bases left unmatched: 11. This CDR3 reads CATSRELSALAGVTQYF. The CDR3 DNA reads TGTGCCACCAGCAGAGAGCTATCCGCCCTAGCGGGGGTGACCCAGTACTTC.

The J gene is TRBJ1-3, the V gene TRBV9; TRBD1 might be the D (6 bases). Trimming shortened V by 4 bases and J by 0 bases, and 11 bases separated the two germline ends. The length of the CDR3 is 15 residues. Germline loops: CDR1 SGDLS, CDR2 YYNGEE. This CDR3 is CASSPEGVSGNTIYF. The DNA of the CDR3 is TGTGCCAGCAGCCCAGAGGGGGTCTCTGGAAACACCATATATTTT.

V usage is TRBV28 and J usage is TRBJ2-4, with D possibly TRBD1 on 7 matching bases. V gave up 2 bases and J gave up 1 base, with 15 bases separating them. Germline CDR1 MDHEN, CDR2 SYDVKM. CDR3 length: 17 residues. The CDR3 reads CASSLVGGGEAKNIQYF. The CDR3 bases are TGTGCCAGCAGTTTAGTAGGGGGCGGGGAGGCCAAAAACATTCAGTACTTC.